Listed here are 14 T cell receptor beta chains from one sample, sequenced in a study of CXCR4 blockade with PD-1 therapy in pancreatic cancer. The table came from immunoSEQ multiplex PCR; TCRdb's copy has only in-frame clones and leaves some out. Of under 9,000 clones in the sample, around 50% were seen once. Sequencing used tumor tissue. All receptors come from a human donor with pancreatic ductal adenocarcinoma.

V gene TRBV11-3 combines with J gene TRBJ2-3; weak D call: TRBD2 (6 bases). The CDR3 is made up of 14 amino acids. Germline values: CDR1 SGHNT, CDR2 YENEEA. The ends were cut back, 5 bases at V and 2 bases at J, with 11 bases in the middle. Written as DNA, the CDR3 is TGTGCCAGCAGCATCACGGGACTCACAGATACGCAGTATTTT. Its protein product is CASSITGLTDTQYF. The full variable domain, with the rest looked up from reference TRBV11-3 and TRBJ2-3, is EAGVVQSPRYKIIEKKQPVAFWCNPISGHNTLYWYLQNLGQGPELLIRYENEEAVDDSQLPKDRFSAERLKGVDSTLKIQPAELGDSAVYLCASSITGLTDTQYFGPGTRLTVL.

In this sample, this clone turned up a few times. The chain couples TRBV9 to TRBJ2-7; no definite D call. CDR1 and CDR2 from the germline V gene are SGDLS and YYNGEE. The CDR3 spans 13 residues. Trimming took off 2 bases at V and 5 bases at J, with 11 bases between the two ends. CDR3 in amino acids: CASSVGPANEQYF. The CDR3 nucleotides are TGTGCCAGCAGCGTGGGCCCTGCGAACGAGCAGTACTTC. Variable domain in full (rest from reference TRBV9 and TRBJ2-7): DSGVTQTPKHLITATGQRVTLRCSPRSGDLSVYWYQQSLDQGLQFLIQYYNGEERAKGNILERFSAQQFPDLHSELNLSSLELGDSALYFCASSVGPANEQYFGPGTRLTVT.

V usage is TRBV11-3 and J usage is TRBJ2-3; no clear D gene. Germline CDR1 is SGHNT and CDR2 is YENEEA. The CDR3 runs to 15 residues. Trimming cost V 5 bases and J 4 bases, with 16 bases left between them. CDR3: CASSHGPFSADTQYF. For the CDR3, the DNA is TGTGCCAGCAGCCATGGACCCTTCAGCGCAGATACGCAGTATTTT.

Here the CDR3 reads CASGLVESGPSYNEQFF. The CDR3 DNA reads as TGTGCTAGTGGTTTGGTAGAAAGCGGGCCGTCCTACAATGAGCAGTTCTTC. This rearrangement joins TRBV12-5 to TRBJ2-1; the D gene is possibly TRBD2 (6 bases). V was clipped by 0 bases and J by 1 base, with 13 bases between them. Germline loops: CDR1 LGHNT, CDR2 FRNRAP. The CDR3 runs 17 residues.

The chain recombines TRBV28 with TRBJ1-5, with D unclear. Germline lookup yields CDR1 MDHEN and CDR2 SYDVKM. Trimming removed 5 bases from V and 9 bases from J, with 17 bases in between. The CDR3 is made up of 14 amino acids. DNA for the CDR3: TGTGCCAGCAGTCAATCCAGGACCCGTCGGCCCCAGCATTTT. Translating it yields CASSQSRTRRPQHF.

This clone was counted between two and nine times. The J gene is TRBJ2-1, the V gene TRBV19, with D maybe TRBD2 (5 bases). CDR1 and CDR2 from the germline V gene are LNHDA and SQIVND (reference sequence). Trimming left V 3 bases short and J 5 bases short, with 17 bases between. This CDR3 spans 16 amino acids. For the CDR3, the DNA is TGTGCCAGTAGTATCCGAGCGGAGACCACCAACAATGAGCAGTTCTTC. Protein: CASSIRAETTNNEQFF.

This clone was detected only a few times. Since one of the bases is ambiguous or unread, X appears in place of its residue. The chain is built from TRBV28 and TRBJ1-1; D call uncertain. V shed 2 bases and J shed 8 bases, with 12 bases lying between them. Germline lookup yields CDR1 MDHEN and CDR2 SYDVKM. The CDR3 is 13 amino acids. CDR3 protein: CASSLPDXLEAFF. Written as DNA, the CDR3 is TGTGCCAGCAGTTTACCCGACRGGTTGGAAGCTTTCTTT.

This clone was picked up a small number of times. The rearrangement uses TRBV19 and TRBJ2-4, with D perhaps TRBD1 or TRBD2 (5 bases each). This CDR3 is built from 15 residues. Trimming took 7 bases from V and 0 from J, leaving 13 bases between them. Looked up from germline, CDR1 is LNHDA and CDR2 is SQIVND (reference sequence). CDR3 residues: CASKGPGGAKNIQYF. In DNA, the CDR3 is TGTGCCAGTAAAGGTCCTGGGGGAGCCAAAAACATTCAGTACTTC.

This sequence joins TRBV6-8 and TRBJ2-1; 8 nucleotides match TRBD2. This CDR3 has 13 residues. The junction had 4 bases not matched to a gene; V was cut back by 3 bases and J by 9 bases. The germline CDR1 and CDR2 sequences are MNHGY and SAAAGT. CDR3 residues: CASSYGAGVEQFF. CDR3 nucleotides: TGTGCCAGCAGTTATGGAGCGGGAGTTGAGCAGTTCTTC.

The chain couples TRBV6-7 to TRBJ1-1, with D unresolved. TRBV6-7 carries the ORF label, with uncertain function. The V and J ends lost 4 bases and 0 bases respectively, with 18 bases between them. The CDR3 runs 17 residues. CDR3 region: CASSSHSRVGMNTEAFF. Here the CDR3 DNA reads TGTGCCAGCAGTTCCCACAGTCGGGTGGGAATGAACACTGAAGCTTTCTTT.

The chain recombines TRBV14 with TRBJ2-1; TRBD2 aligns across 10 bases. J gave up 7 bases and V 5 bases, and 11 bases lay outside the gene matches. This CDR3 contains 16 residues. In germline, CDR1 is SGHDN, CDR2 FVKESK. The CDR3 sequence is CASSSGSGRARNEQFF. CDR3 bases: TGTGCCAGCAGCTCGGGGAGCGGGAGGGCTCGGAATGAGCAGTTCTTC.

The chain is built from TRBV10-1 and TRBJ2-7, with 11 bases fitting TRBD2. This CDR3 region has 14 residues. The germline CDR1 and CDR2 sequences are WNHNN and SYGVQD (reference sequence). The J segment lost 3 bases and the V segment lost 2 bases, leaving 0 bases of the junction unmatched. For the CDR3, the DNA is TGCGCCAGCAGTGAGGGACTAGCGGGCTACGAGCAGTACTTC. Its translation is CASSEGLAGYEQYF.

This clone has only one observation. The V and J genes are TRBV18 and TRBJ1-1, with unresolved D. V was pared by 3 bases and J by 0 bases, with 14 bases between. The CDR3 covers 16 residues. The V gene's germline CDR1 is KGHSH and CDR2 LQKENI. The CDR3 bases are TGTGCCAGCTCACCCAACTGGGAGGTCCTGAACACTGAAGCTTTCTTT. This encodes CASSPNWEVLNTEAFF.

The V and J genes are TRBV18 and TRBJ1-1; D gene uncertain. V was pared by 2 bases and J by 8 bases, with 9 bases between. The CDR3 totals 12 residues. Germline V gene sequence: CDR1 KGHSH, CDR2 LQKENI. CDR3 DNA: TGTGCCAGCTCACCATGGATACGAGAAGCTTTCTTT. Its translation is CASSPWIREAFF.